These 21 T cell receptor beta chains were sequenced from one sample in a study of blood T cell repertoires in COVID-19. Assay used: immunoSEQ multiplex PCR; TCRdb lists only in-frame clones, some missing. The sample yields about 71,000 clones, over 75% seen once. The source material was peripheral blood. The origin of the receptors is a woman between 18 and 29 years old with acute or convalescent COVID-19.

The chain carries TRBV30 and TRBJ1-5; D may be TRBD1 (5 bases). V lost 1 base to trimming and J lost 7 bases, with 11 bases between them. Germline CDR1 and CDR2: GTSNPN and SVGIG (reference sequence). This CDR3 comprises 13 residues. The DNA for the CDR3 is TGTGCCTGGAGTGGGAGTACAGGCCAGCCCCAGCATTTT. Its translation: CAWSGSTGQPQHF.

The table lists this clone with a few counts. The chain couples TRBV7-6 to TRBJ2-1, with TRBD1 matching 10 bases. Trimming at V came to 3 bases and at J to 5 bases, leaving 7 bases not matched to a gene. Germline loops: CDR1 SGHVS, CDR2 FNYEAQ. The CDR3 runs to 16 residues. The CDR3 protein is CASSFKGQGFDNEQFF. CDR3 coding DNA: TGTGCCAGCAGCTTTAAGGGACAGGGGTTCGACAATGAGCAGTTCTTC.

The chain employs TRBV10-2 and TRBJ1-1, with a possible D match to TRBD1 (5 bases). The CDR3 is made up of 14 amino acids. V dropped 5 bases and J dropped 1 base, with 11 bases sitting between them. Germline CDR1 reads WSHSY; CDR2 reads SAAADI. CDR3 region: CASSYRIGNTEAFF. In DNA form, the CDR3 reads TGCGCCAGCAGTTACAGGATTGGGAACACTGAAGCTTTCTTT.

In its sample, this clone was seen once. This chain joins TRBV6-5 and TRBJ2-5; weak D call: TRBD2 (5 bases). The CDR3 length is 13 residues. V was pared by 2 bases and J by 3 bases, with 7 bases between. From germline, CDR1 is MNHEY and CDR2 SVGAGI. Written as DNA, the CDR3 is TGTGCCAGCAGTTACGGGCGGGAAGAGACCCAGTACTTC. The encoded protein is CASSYGREETQYF.

V and J are TRBV7-2 and TRBJ2-7, with 11 positions matching TRBD1. After removal of 4 bases from V and 3 bases from J, the junction contained 8 bases not matched to a gene. CDR3 length equals 16 residues. CDR1 and CDR2 (germline): SGHTA, FQGNSA. The CDR3 reads CASSSPGTGGGYEQYF. The CDR3, as DNA: TGTGCCAGCAGCTCCCCCGGGACAGGGGGGGGCTACGAGCAGTACTTC.

This CDR3 reads CASSIGQGINVLTF. CDR3 nucleotide sequence: TGTGCCAGTAGTATAGGTCAGGGTATCAACGTCCTGACTTTC. The V and J genes are TRBV19 and TRBJ2-6, with a tentative D call TRBD1 (5 bases). V lost 1 base and J 9 bases, leaving 10 bases between the germline ends. The CDR3 sequence is 14 residues long. Germline assignment: CDR1 LNHDA and CDR2 SQIVND (reference sequence).

V and J are TRBV5-4 and TRBJ2-1; tentative D call: TRBD2 (6 bases). The ends were cut back, 2 bases at V and 3 bases at J, with 12 bases in the middle. Germline-derived CDR1 and CDR2 are SGHNT and YYREEE (reference sequence). The CDR3 has 15 amino acids. CDR3 in amino acids: CASSFGSSVYNEQFF. The CDR3 DNA sequence: TGTGCCAGCAGCTTTGGATCTAGCGTCTACAATGAGCAGTTCTTC.

This sequence joins TRBV7-2 and TRBJ2-3, with TRBD2 matching 11 bases. Germline-derived CDR1 and CDR2 are SGHTA and FQGNSA. The CDR3 sequence is 15 residues long. The V gene end was trimmed by 1 base and the J gene end by 9 bases; junction bases not matched to a gene: 6. The CDR3 sequence is CASSLEPGLAVTQYF. As DNA, the CDR3 is TGTGCCAGCAGCTTAGAACCGGGACTAGCGGTAACGCAGTATTTT.

This clone was seen a single time. The V and J genes are TRBV2 and TRBJ2-3; 8 bases map to TRBD1. The CDR3 sequence is 15 residues long. Per the germline V gene, CDR1 is SNHLY and CDR2 is FYNNEI. V dropped 4 bases and J dropped 2; count of bases not matched to a gene: 5. CDR3 amino acids: CASSVRGRDTDTQYF. The DNA of the CDR3 is TGTGCCAGCAGTGTCAGGGGGCGAGACACAGATACGCAGTATTTT. The variable domain in full, with the rest retrieved from reference TRBV2 and TRBJ2-3, is EPEVTQTPSHQVTQMGQEVILRCVPISNHLYFYWYRQILGQKVEFLVSFYNNEISEKSEIFDDQFSVERPDGSNFTLKIRSTKLEDSAMYFCASSVRGRDTDTQYFGPGTRLTVL.

This clone turned up a few times. The genes are TRBV7-9 and TRBJ1-6; the D gene is possibly TRBD1 (6 bases). CDR3 size: 14 residues. CDR1 is SEHNR, CDR2 FQNEAQ, per germline (reference sequence). V was trimmed by 5 bases and J by 8 bases, leaving 13 bases between them. The CDR3 nucleotides read TGTGCCAGCAGCCCGGACAGAGTTGATTCACCCCTCCACTTT. As protein: CASSPDRVDSPLHF.

The rearrangement joins TRBV30 to TRBJ2-3; TRBD2 aligns across 13 bases. The V segment lost 4 bases and the J segment 3 bases; nucleotides outside the gene matches: 4. CDR1 and CDR2 (germline): GTSNPN, SVGIG (reference sequence). The length of the CDR3 is 15 residues. The CDR3 DNA is TGTGCCTGGAAACTAGCGGGGGGGCGGACAGATACGCAGTATTTT. Protein: CAWKLAGGRTDTQYF.

This clone appeared a single time. V is TRBV4-1 and J is TRBJ1-5; D is undetermined. There are 14 residues in the CDR3. V gave up 1 base and J gave up 0 bases, with 4 bases separating them. The germline gives CDR1 MGHRA, CDR2 YSYEKL. In DNA, the CDR3 is TGCGCCAGCAGCCAAGTGTATAGCAATCAGCCCCAGCATTTT. Encoded protein: CASSQVYSNQPQHF.

This sequence joins TRBV19 and TRBJ1-2, with D possibly being TRBD1 (6 bases). The V gene lost 5 bases and the J gene lost 1 base, with 20 bases spanning the gap. The CDR3 covers 17 residues. Germline CDR1 LNHDA, CDR2 SQIVND (reference sequence). The CDR3: CASSVSTGVINNYGYTF. CDR3 nucleotide sequence: TGTGCCAGTAGTGTGTCGACAGGCGTAATAAATAACTATGGCTACACCTTC. Looking up the rest from reference TRBV19 and TRBJ1-2 gives the full variable domain: DGGITQSPKYLFRKEGQNVTLSCEQNLNHDAMYWYRQDPGQGLRLIYYSQIVNDFQKGDIAEGYSVSREKKESFPLTVTSAQKNPTAFYLCASSVSTGVINNYGYTFGSGTRLTVV.

The chain employs TRBV12-3 or TRBV12-4 and TRBJ1-1; possible D gene TRBD1, 6 bases. The length of the CDR3 is 13 residues. Trimming cost V 7 bases and J 5 bases, with 14 bases left between them. CDR3 coding DNA: TGTGCCAGCAAACAGGGTCGCGGTACTGAAGCTTTCTTT. Protein sequence: CASKQGRGTEAFF.

The V and J genes are TRBV7-9 and TRBJ2-5, with 11 bases identical to TRBD2. Per the germline V gene, CDR1 is SEHNR and CDR2 is FQNEAQ (reference sequence). This CDR3 comprises 15 residues. With 3 bases clipped from V and 3 bases from J, the junction kept 3 bases outside the gene matches. CDR3 nucleotides: TGTGCCAGCAGCTTCCCGACTAGCGGGGAAGAGACCCAGTACTTC. The encoded protein is CASSFPTSGEETQYF.

The chain carries TRBV6-6 and TRBJ2-2; D may be TRBD2 (5 bases). Per germline, CDR1 MNHNY and CDR2 SVGAGI (reference sequence). This CDR3 contains 15 residues. The germline V and J ends were trimmed by 0 bases and 4 bases, with 9 bases remaining between them. The CDR3 region has the DNA TGTGCCAGCAGTTACTCGAGTAGCGCCACCGGGGAGCTGTTTTTT. Translation gives CASSYSSSATGELFF.

The V gene is TRBV6-2 or TRBV6-3, the J gene TRBJ1-2; tentative D call: TRBD1 (6 bases). Germline V gene lookup returns CDR1 MNHEY and CDR2 SVGEGT. Trimming removed 5 bases at V and 5 bases at J, with 12 bases between. The CDR3 runs 13 residues. The CDR3 spells CASSPPRGYGYTF. The CDR3 nucleotides read TGTGCCAGCAGTCCCCCGAGGGGGTATGGCTACACCTTC.

This chain joins TRBV7-9 and TRBJ2-7; TRBD1 might be the D (5 bases). V was clipped by 5 bases and J by 2 bases, with 13 bases between them. Germline loops: CDR1 SEHNR, CDR2 FQNEAQ (reference sequence). This CDR3 is 14 amino acids long. The chain's CDR3 is CASSPDSNPYEQYF. CDR3 coding DNA: TGTGCCAGCAGCCCCGACAGTAATCCCTACGAGCAGTACTTC.

The chain carries TRBV14 and TRBJ2-7; 7 bases fit TRBD1. In germline, CDR1 is SGHDN, CDR2 FVKESK. This CDR3 region has 12 residues. V shed 4 bases, J shed 3 bases, and the junction held 0 bases outside the gene matches. CDR3 sequence reads: CASSRTGYEQYF. In DNA form, the CDR3 reads TGTGCCAGCAGCCGGACAGGCTACGAGCAGTACTTC.

The genes are TRBV15 and TRBJ2-1; D might be TRBD1 (5 bases). Deletions cut 8 bases from V and 5 bases from J, with 28 bases between. There are 18 residues in the CDR3. From germline, CDR1 is LNHNV and CDR2 YYDKDF (reference sequence). CDR3 DNA sequence: TGTGCCACCCTTTTTCTTCCACAACAGGACCCGACGGACAATGAGCAGTTCTTC. Encoded protein: CATLFLPQQDPTDNEQFF. The full variable domain, completed using reference TRBV15 and TRBJ2-1, is DAMVIQNPRYQVTQFGKPVTLSCSQTLNHNVMYWYQQKSSQAPKLLFHYYDKDFNNEADTPDNFQSRRPNTSFCFLDIRSPGLGDTAMYLCATLFLPQQDPTDNEQFFGPGTRLTVL.

This sequence joins TRBV6-5 and TRBJ1-2, with a possible D match to TRBD1 (6 bases). Germline lookup yields CDR1 MNHEY and CDR2 SVGAGI. Trimming cost V 5 bases and J 5 bases, with 9 bases left between them. The CDR3 is 12 amino acids. CDR3 region: CASSRTGYGYTF. For the CDR3, the DNA is TGTGCCAGCAGTCGAACAGGGTATGGCTACACCTTC.